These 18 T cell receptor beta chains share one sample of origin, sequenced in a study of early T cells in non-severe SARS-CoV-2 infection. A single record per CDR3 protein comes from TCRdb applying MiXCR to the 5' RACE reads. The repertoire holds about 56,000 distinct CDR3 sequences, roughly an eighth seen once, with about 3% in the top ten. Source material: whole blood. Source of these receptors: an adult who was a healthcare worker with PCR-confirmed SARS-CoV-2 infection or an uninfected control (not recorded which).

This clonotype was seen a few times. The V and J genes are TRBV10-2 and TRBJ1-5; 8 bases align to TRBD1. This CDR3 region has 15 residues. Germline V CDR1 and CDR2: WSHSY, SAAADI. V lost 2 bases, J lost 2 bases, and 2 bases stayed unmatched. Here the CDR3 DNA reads TGCGCCAGCAGTGAGGACAGGGGTCGCAATCAGCCCCAGCATTTT. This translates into CASSEDRGRNQPQHF.

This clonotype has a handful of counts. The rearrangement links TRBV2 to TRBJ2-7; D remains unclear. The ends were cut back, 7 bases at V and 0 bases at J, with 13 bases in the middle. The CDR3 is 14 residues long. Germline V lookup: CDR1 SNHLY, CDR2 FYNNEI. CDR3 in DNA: TGTGCCAGCATTGCCGACTCGAACTCCTACGAGCAGTACTTC. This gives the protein CASIADSNSYEQYF. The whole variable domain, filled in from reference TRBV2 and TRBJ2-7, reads EPEVTQTPSHQVTQMGQEVILRCVPISNHLYFYWYRQILGQKVEFLVSFYNNEISEKSEIFDDQFSVERPDGSNFTLKIRSTKLEDSAMYFCASIADSNSYEQYFGPGTRLTVT.

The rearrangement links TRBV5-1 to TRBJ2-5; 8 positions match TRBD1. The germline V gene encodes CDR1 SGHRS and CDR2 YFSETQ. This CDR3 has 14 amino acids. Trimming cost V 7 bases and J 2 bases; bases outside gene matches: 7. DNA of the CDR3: TGCGCCAGCGCCGGGACAGGAGGTCAAGAGACCCAGTACTTC. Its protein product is CASAGTGGQETQYF.

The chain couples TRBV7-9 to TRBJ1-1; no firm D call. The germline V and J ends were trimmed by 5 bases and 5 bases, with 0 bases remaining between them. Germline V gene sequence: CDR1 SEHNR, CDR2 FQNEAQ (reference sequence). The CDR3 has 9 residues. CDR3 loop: CASSTEAFF. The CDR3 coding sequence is TGTGCCAGCAGCACTGAAGCTTTCTTT.

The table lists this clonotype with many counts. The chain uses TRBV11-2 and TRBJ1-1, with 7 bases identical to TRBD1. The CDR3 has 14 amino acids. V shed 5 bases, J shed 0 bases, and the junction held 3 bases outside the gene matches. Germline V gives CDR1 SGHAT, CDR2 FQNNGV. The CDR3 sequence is CASSRTGVNTEAFF. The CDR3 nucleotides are TGTGCCAGCAGCCGAACAGGGGTGAACACTGAAGCTTTCTTT.

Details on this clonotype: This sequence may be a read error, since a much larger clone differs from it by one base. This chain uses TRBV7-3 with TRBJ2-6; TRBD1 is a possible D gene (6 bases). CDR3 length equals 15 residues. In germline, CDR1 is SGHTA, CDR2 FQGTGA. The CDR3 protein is CVSSLLGTGANVLTF. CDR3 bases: TGTGTCAGCAGCTTATTGGGGACAGGGGCCAACGTCCTGACTTTC.

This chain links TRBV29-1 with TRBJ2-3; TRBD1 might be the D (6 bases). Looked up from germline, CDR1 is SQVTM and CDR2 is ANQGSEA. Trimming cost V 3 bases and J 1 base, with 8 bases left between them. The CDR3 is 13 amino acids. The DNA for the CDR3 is TGCAGCGTTGAGCCAGGGGGCACAGATACGCAGTATTTT. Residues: CSVEPGGTDTQYF.

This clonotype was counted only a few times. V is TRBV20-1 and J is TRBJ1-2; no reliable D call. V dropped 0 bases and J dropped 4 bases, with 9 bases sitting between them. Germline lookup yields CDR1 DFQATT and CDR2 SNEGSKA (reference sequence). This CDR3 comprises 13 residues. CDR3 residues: CSARDSVGYGYTF. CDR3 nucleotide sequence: TGCAGTGCTAGAGATAGTGTCGGCTATGGCTACACCTTC.

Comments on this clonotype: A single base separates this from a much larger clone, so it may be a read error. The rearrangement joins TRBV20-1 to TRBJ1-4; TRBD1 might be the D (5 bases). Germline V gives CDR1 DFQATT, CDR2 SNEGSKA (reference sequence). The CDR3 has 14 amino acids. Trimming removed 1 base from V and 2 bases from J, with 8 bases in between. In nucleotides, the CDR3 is TGCAGTGCTAGAGTCAGGGAGACTAATGAAAAACTGTTTTTT. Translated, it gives CSARVRETNEKLFF.

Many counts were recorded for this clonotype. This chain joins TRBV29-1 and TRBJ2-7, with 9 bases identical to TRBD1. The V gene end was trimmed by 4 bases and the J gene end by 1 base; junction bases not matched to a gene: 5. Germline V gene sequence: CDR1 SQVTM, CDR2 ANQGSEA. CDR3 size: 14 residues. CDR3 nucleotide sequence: TGCAGCGTTGTAGGACAGGGGACTTCCTACGAGCAGTACTTC. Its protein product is CSVVGQGTSYEQYF.

The CDR3 region has the DNA TGTGCCAGCAGCCAAGGGGGAGGAAACACCATATATTTT. This sequence encodes CASSQGGGNTIYF. The rearrangement joins TRBV3-1 to TRBJ1-3; D uncertain. V was cut by 1 base and J by 4 bases, with 5 bases left in between. The germline V gene has CDR1 LGHDT and CDR2 YNNKEL (reference sequence). The CDR3 covers 13 residues.

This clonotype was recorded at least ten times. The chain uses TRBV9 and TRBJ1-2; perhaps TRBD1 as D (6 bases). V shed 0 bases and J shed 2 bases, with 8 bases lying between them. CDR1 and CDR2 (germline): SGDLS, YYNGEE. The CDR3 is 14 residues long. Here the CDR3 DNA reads TGTGCCAGCAGCGTAGCCGACAGGAACTATGGCTACACCTTC. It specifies CASSVADRNYGYTF.

CDR3 sequence: CASHRDLGADTQYF. CDR3 DNA sequence: TGCGCCAGTCACCGGGACCTTGGGGCAGATACGCAGTATTTT. The chain carries TRBV10-2 and TRBJ2-3, with D tentatively TRBD1 or TRBD2 (5 bases each). The CDR3 has 14 amino acids. Trimming stripped 9 bases from V and 4 bases from J, with 17 bases between. Per germline, CDR1 WSHSY and CDR2 SAAADI.

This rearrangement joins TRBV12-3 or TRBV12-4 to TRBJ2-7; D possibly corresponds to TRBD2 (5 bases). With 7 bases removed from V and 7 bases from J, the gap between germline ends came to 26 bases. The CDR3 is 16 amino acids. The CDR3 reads CASTLRGGRPEGEQYF. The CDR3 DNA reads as TGTGCCAGCACCCTAAGAGGAGGCAGGCCTGAAGGAGAGCAGTACTTC.

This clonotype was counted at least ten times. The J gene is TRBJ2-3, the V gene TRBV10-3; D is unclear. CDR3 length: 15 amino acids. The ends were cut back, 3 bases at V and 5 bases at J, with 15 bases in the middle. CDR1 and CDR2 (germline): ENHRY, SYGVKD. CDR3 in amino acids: CAISELEETGDTQYF. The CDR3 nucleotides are TGTGCCATCAGTGAACTGGAAGAGACGGGAGATACGCAGTATTTT.

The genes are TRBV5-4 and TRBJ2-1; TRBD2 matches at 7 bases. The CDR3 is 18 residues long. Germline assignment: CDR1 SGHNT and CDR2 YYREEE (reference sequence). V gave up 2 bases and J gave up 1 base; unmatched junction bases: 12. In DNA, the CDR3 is TGTGCCAGCAGCTTAGGGCTAGCGGAGCCCACTTCCTACAATGAGCAGTTCTTC. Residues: CASSLGLAEPTSYNEQFF.

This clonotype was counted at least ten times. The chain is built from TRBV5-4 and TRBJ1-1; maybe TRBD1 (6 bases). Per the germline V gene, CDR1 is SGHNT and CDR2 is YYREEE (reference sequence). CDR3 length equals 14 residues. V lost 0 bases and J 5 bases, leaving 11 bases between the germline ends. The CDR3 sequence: CASSLGTAGTEAFF. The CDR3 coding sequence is TGTGCCAGCAGCTTGGGGACAGCGGGGACTGAAGCTTTCTTT.

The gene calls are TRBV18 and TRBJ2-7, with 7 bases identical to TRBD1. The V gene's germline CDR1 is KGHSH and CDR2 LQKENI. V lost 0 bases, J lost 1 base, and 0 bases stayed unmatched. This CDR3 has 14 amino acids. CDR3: CASSPPTGSYEQYF. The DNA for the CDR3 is TGTGCCAGCTCACCACCGACAGGGTCCTACGAGCAGTACTTC.